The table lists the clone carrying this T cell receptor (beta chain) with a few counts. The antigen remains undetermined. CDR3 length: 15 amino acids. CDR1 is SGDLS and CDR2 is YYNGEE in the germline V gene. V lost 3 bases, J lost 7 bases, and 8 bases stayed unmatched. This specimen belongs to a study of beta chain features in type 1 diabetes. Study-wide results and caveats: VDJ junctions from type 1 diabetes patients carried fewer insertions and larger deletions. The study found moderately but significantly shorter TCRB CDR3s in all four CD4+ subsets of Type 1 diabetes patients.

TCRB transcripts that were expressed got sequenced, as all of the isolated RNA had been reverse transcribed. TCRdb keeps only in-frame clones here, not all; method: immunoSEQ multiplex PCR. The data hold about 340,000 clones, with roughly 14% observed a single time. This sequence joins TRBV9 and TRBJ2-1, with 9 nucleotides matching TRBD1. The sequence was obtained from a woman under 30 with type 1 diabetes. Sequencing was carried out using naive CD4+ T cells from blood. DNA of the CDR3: TGTGCCAGCAGCGCGATCCAGACAGGGGGAAATGAGCAGTTCTTC. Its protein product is CASSAIQTGGNEQFF.